A single T cell receptor beta chain is shown here with its context. The sample belongs to a study of memory CD4+ T cells and cytomegalovirus serostatus. The sort gate was single viable CD3+CD4+CD8-CD45RO+ cells for memory CD4+ T cells. Clones were sequenced by immunoSEQ multiplex PCR, and TCRdb holds only the in-frame ones, with some missing. Here the sample spans under 80,000 clones, just under 80% being singletons. The clonotype was recovered from an adult in good health and CMV-seropositive. The sequencing input was memory CD4+ T cells from blood.

As DNA, the CDR3 is TGTGCCATCAGTAACGTCCCGGGACTAGCGGAGGAACACACAGATACGCAGTATTTT. This codes for CAISNVPGLAEEHTDTQYF. V and J are TRBV10-3 and TRBJ2-3; TRBD2 aligns across 11 bases. Germline V gene data show CDR1 as ENHRY and CDR2 as SYGVKD. V lost 5 bases and J lost 2; bases outside the gene matches: 15. The CDR3 sequence is 19 residues long.